What follows are 30 T cell receptor beta chains derived from one specimen sequenced in a study of blood T cell repertoires in COVID-19. Sequencing used immunoSEQ multiplex PCR; TCRdb keeps in-frame clones, though not all of them. The table records around 160,000 clones, 87% of them present only once. Input material: peripheral blood. The receptor source for this set is a man at least 80 years old with acute or convalescent COVID-19.

The genes are TRBV12-5 and TRBJ2-1; TRBD2 matches 10 bases. The CDR3 covers 16 residues. With 3 bases clipped from V and 2 bases from J, the junction kept 4 bases outside the gene matches. The germline V gene encodes CDR1 LGHNT and CDR2 FRNRAP. Here the CDR3 reads CASGLDGTSAYNEQFF. CDR3 sequence (DNA): TGTGCTAGTGGTTTAGACGGGACTAGCGCCTACAATGAGCAGTTCTTC.

The chain is built from TRBV28 and TRBJ1-6; TRBD1 is a possible D gene (6 bases). V lost 6 bases and J lost 10, with 19 bases in between. The CDR3 runs 15 residues. Germline V gives CDR1 MDHEN, CDR2 SYDVKM. In nucleotides, the CDR3 is TGTGCCAGCAGCCAAGGCTCAGGGGTGGAATCACCCCTCCACTTT. It specifies CASSQGSGVESPLHF. The full variable domain, its missing parts supplied by reference TRBV28 and TRBJ1-6, is DVKVTQSSRYLVKRTGEKVFLECVQDMDHENMFWYRQDPGLGLRLIYFSYDVKMKEKGDIPEGYSVSREKKERFSLILESASTNQTSMYLCASSQGSGVESPLHFGNGTRLTVT.

CDR3 in amino acids: CASSLGGVTNYGYTF. The DNA of the CDR3 is TGTGCCAGCAGCTTAGGGGGGGTCACTAACTATGGCTACACCTTC. The chain employs TRBV7-9 and TRBJ1-2; D may be TRBD1 (5 bases). The CDR3 contains 15 residues. Trimming shortened V by 1 base and J by 0 bases, and 9 bases separated the two germline ends. CDR1 and CDR2 (germline): SEHNR, FQNEAQ (reference sequence).

The genes are TRBV27 and TRBJ2-7; D unclear. The germline V gene encodes CDR1 MNHEY and CDR2 SMNVEV (reference sequence). The CDR3 sequence is 13 residues long. With 1 base removed from V and 3 bases from J, the gap between germline ends came to 7 bases. CDR3 bases: TGTGCCAGCAGTTTATTAGATGGCTACGAGCAGTACTTC. Its translation: CASSLLDGYEQYF.

This clone was seen a handful of times. V gene TRBV28 combines with J gene TRBJ1-3, with TRBD1 matching over 9 bases. The CDR3 is 15 amino acids. The junction had 9 bases not matched to a gene; V was cut back by 4 bases and J by 8 bases. CDR1 and CDR2 from the germline V gene are MDHEN and SYDVKM. CDR3 loop: CASSWITGGRDTIYF. The CDR3 DNA reads as TGTGCCAGCAGTTGGATAACAGGGGGCCGGGACACCATATATTTT.

This chain links TRBV12-3 or TRBV12-4 with TRBJ1-6; D remains unclear. CDR3 length: 12 residues. V was shortened by 6 bases and J by 9 bases, with 9 bases between the two germline ends. In DNA, the CDR3 is TGTGCCAGCAGCGTGTCAGTTTCACCCCTCCACTTT. This encodes CASSVSVSPLHF.

This rearrangement joins TRBV2 to TRBJ2-3; the match to TRBD2 covers 9 bases. CDR1 and CDR2 from the germline V gene are SNHLY and FYNNEI. J lost 8 bases, V lost 3 bases, and 6 bases had no gene match. The length of the CDR3 is 14 residues. The chain's CDR3 is CASSEAGGLLTQYF. For the CDR3, the DNA is TGTGCCAGCAGTGAGGCGGGGGGGCTGCTTACGCAGTATTTT.

The chain carries TRBV28 and TRBJ1-1; possibly TRBD1 for D (6 bases). With 2 bases removed from V and 6 bases from J, the gap between germline ends came to 19 bases. CDR3 length equals 16 residues. Germline CDR1 and CDR2: MDHEN and SYDVKM. The CDR3 reads CASSLPAGAGVSEAFF. CDR3 nucleotide sequence: TGTGCCAGCAGTTTACCCGCGGGGGCGGGTGTCTCTGAAGCTTTCTTT.

J is TRBJ2-1 and V is TRBV24-1; 7 bases match TRBD2. The CDR3 is made up of 13 amino acids. V dropped 3 bases and J dropped 12; count of bases not matched to a gene: 7. Germline CDR1 and CDR2: KGHDR and SFDVKD. This CDR3 reads CATSDTRPGGQFF. The CDR3 bases are TGTGCCACCAGTGATACCCGGCCGGGGGGGCAGTTCTTC.

The chain couples TRBV3-1 (or the pseudogene TRBV3-2) to TRBJ1-1; 7 bases fit TRBD1. The trim removed 2 bases at V and 4 bases at J, leaving 4 bases unmatched. The germline gives CDR1 LGHDT, CDR2 YNNKEL (reference sequence). The CDR3 has 14 amino acids. The CDR3 nucleotides are TGTGCCAGCAGCCAACCGGGACAGTTCACTGAAGCTTTCTTT. This sequence encodes CASSQPGQFTEAFF.

This clone was counted a few times. This chain joins TRBV5-1 and TRBJ2-1, with 7 positions matching TRBD2. The trim removed 5 bases at V and 2 bases at J, leaving 10 bases unmatched. CDR3 length: 16 residues. Germline V gene sequence: CDR1 SGHRS, CDR2 YFSETQ. The CDR3 loop reads CASSGRGGEPYNEQFF. CDR3 sequence (DNA): TGCGCCAGCAGTGGGAGGGGTGGGGAGCCCTACAATGAGCAGTTCTTC.

V is TRBV19 and J is TRBJ1-5; D is unclear. The CDR3 has 13 amino acids. V was shortened by 2 bases and J by 5 bases, with 7 bases between the two germline ends. The V gene's germline CDR1 is LNHDA and CDR2 SQIVND (reference sequence). DNA for the CDR3: TGTGCCAGTAGTATAATCGGGTATCAGCCCCAGCATTTT. Translated: CASSIIGYQPQHF.

The chain recombines TRBV27 with TRBJ1-1; 8 nucleotides match TRBD1. V shed 8 bases and J 4 bases; nucleotides not matched to a gene: 3. Germline CDR1 MNHEY, CDR2 SMNVEV (reference sequence). This CDR3 comprises 12 residues. In DNA form, the CDR3 reads TGTGCCAGCCGGACAGGGTTCACTGAAGCTTTCTTT. Residues: CASRTGFTEAFF.

V gene TRBV19 combines with J gene TRBJ2-1, with a possible D match to TRBD1 (5 bases). The length of the CDR3 is 15 residues. V was shortened by 1 base and J by 8 bases, with 15 bases between the two germline ends. Germline-derived CDR1 and CDR2 are LNHDA and SQIVND (reference sequence). The CDR3 sequence is CASSIVETGRDEQFF. Here the CDR3 DNA reads TGTGCCAGTAGTATAGTCGAAACAGGTCGGGATGAGCAGTTCTTC.

The rearrangement links TRBV5-1 to TRBJ2-3; 8 bases agree with TRBD2. Trimming removed 4 bases from V and 7 bases from J; junction bases left unmatched: 8. CDR1 and CDR2 (germline): SGHRS, YFSETQ. The CDR3 has 14 residues. The CDR3 loop is CASSPNSGSYTQYF. CDR3 coding DNA: TGCGCCAGCAGCCCTAACAGCGGGAGTTATACGCAGTATTTT. The full variable domain, rest sourced from reference TRBV5-1 and TRBJ2-3, is KAGVTQTPRYLIKTRGQQVTLSCSPISGHRSVSWYQQTPGQGLQFLFEYFSETQRNKGNFPGRFSGRQFSNSRSEMNVSTLELGDSALYLCASSPNSGSYTQYFGPGTRLTVL.

This clone was seen a handful of times. CDR3 bases: TGCGCCAGCAGGAAAGGGGACAGCTCCTACGAGCAGTACTTC. This encodes CASRKGDSSYEQYF. The chain combines TRBV5-1 with TRBJ2-7; 7 bases map to TRBD1. With V trimmed by 5 bases and J by 0 bases, 5 bases remained unmatched. The CDR3 has 14 residues. Germline values: CDR1 SGHRS, CDR2 YFSETQ.

The chain has TRBV6-4 and TRBJ2-2; D may be TRBD2 (7 bases). Deletions cut 6 bases from V and 7 bases from J, with 12 bases between. Germline V gene data show CDR1 as MRHNA and CDR2 as SNTAGT. The CDR3 runs 13 residues. The chain's CDR3 is CASRGGHIGELFF. CDR3 bases: TGTGCCAGCAGGGGGGGGCACATCGGGGAGCTGTTTTTT.

This clone was found a few times. The genes are TRBV15 and TRBJ1-1; perhaps TRBD1 as D (6 bases). The V end was cut by 1 base, the J end by 0 bases, with 15 bases between. The CDR3 loop spans 17 amino acids. Germline-derived CDR1 and CDR2 are LNHNV and YYDKDF (reference sequence). The CDR3 bases are TGTGCCACCAGCAGAGCTCTAGGACAGACCATGAACACTGAAGCTTTCTTT. This sequence encodes CATSRALGQTMNTEAFF.

The gene calls are TRBV4-2 and TRBJ1-3, with a tentative D call TRBD1 (6 bases). The germline CDR1 and CDR2 sequences are LGHNA and YNFKEQ. V lost 0 bases, J lost 7 bases, and 10 bases lay in between. The CDR3 runs 14 residues. CDR3 amino acids: CASSQEQGGNTIYF. As DNA, the CDR3 is TGTGCCAGCAGCCAAGAACAGGGAGGGAACACCATATATTTT.

This chain connects TRBV7-6 to TRBJ2-1; TRBD2 aligns across 8 bases. Trimming took 2 bases from V and 2 from J; bases not matched to a gene: 8. The CDR3 has 17 amino acids. Germline loops: CDR1 SGHVS, CDR2 FNYEAQ. The CDR3 DNA is TGTGCCAGCAGCTTACGCTCGTGGACTAGCCCCTACAATGAGCAGTTCTTC. Its translation: CASSLRSWTSPYNEQFF.

The chain uses TRBV18 and TRBJ1-1, with D perhaps matching TRBD1 (6 bases). The germline V gene has CDR1 KGHSH and CDR2 LQKENI. The CDR3 loop spans 15 amino acids. V gave up 4 bases and J gave up 4 bases, with 16 bases separating them. CDR3 sequence (DNA): TGTGCCAGCTCACTGGGGGGGGGCACGGGCACTGAAGCTTTCTTT. It specifies CASSLGGGTGTEAFF.

CDR3 bases: TGTGCTAGTGGCCCCGGGACTTACTATGGCTACACCTTC. Protein sequence: CASGPGTYYGYTF. The rearrangement joins TRBV12-5 to TRBJ1-2; D possibly corresponds to TRBD1 (5 bases). CDR1 LGHNT and CDR2 FRNRAP come from the germline V gene. The CDR3 is made up of 13 amino acids. Trimming pared 6 bases from V and 3 bases from J, leaving 11 bases between.

This sequence joins TRBV9 and TRBJ2-7; tentative D call: TRBD2 (5 bases). Germline CDR1 is SGDLS and CDR2 is YYNGEE. The V gene lost 3 bases and the J gene lost 2 bases, with 12 bases spanning the gap. The CDR3 runs 14 residues. CDR3 sequence (DNA): TGTGCCAGCAGCGAGGTCGACTACGCCTACGAGCAGTACTTC. It translates to CASSEVDYAYEQYF. Using reference TRBV9 and TRBJ2-7 for the parts outside the CDR3, the full variable domain is DSGVTQTPKHLITATGQRVTLRCSPRSGDLSVYWYQQSLDQGLQFLIQYYNGEERAKGNILERFSAQQFPDLHSELNLSSLELGDSALYFCASSEVDYAYEQYFGPGTRLTVT.

The rearrangement uses TRBV30 and TRBJ1-6; possibly TRBD1 for D (5 bases). The CDR3 runs 13 residues. Germline V CDR1 and CDR2: GTSNPN, SVGIG (reference sequence). V was trimmed by 7 bases and J by 7 bases, leaving 14 bases between them. The DNA of the CDR3 is TGTGCCTTTGTAGGACAAAAAAATTCACCCCTCCACTTT. The encoded protein is CAFVGQKNSPLHF. Full variable domain (rest looked up from reference TRBV30 and TRBJ1-6): SQTIHQWPATLVQPVGSPLSLECTVEGTSNPNLYWYRQAAGRGLQLLFYSVGIGQISSEVPQNLSASRPQDRQFILSSKKLLLSDSGFYLCAFVGQKNSPLHFGNGTRLTVT.

The chain carries TRBV3-1 (or the pseudogene TRBV3-2) and TRBJ2-1; D is possibly TRBD1 (5 bases). Germline CDR1 and CDR2: LGHDT and YNNKEL (reference sequence). V shed 1 base and J shed 5 bases, with 12 bases lying between them. The length of the CDR3 is 15 residues. CDR3 amino acids: CASSQADKQDNEQFF. DNA of the CDR3: TGTGCCAGCAGCCAAGCCGATAAACAGGACAATGAGCAGTTCTTC.

This clone has more than one count but fewer than ten. V is TRBV5-5 and J is TRBJ1-3; D perhaps matches TRBD1 (6 bases). The CDR3 consists of 16 residues. Germline V gene data show CDR1 as SGHKS and CDR2 as YYEKEE (reference sequence). Trimming cost V 0 bases and J 4 bases, with 14 bases left between them. The CDR3 DNA follows: TGTGCCAGCAGCTTGGATCGGCAGGGGCTAGGAAACACCATATATTTT. It translates to CASSLDRQGLGNTIYF.

This chain uses TRBV5-1 with TRBJ2-3; TRBD1 matches at 9 bases. V was clipped by 2 bases and J by 0 bases; unmatched bases: 1. The CDR3 runs to 15 residues. Germline values: CDR1 SGHRS, CDR2 YFSETQ. CDR3 sequence: CASSLQGASTDTQYF. Here the CDR3 DNA reads TGCGCCAGCAGCTTACAGGGGGCAAGCACAGATACGCAGTATTTT.

The CDR3 spells CASSRAVGETQYF. The CDR3 DNA reads as TGTGCCAGCAGTCGAGCGGTGGGGGAGACCCAGTACTTC. The chain employs TRBV25-1 and TRBJ2-5, with a weak D call TRBD2 (5 bases). Trimming stripped 5 bases from V and 5 bases from J, with 12 bases between. The CDR3 runs to 13 residues. Per germline, CDR1 MGHDK and CDR2 SYGVNS. Variable domain in full (rest from reference TRBV25-1 and TRBJ2-5): EADIYQTPRYLVIGTGKKITLECSQTMGHDKMYWYQQDPGMELHLIHYSYGVNSTEKGDLSSESTVSRIRTEHFPLTLESARPSHTSQYLCASSRAVGETQYFGPGTRLLVL.

This clone showed up just once. This chain uses TRBV19 with TRBJ1-2; 9 bases fit TRBD1. The CDR3 extends over 18 amino acids. Looked up from germline, CDR1 is LNHDA and CDR2 is SQIVND (reference sequence). J gave up 6 bases and V 6 bases, and 20 bases lay outside the gene matches. The CDR3 region is CASSRRGDREGRGDGYTF. The DNA of the CDR3 is TGTGCCAGTAGCCGAAGGGGGGACAGGGAAGGTCGCGGCGATGGCTACACCTTC.

This CDR3 reads CASSQISASLSSGANVLTF. CDR3 nucleotides: TGTGCCAGCAGCCAAATCAGCGCTTCTCTTTCCTCTGGGGCCAACGTCCTGACTTTC. This chain links TRBV3-1 (or the pseudogene TRBV3-2) with TRBJ2-6; no reliable D call. Germline V gene data show CDR1 as LGHDT and CDR2 as YNNKEL (reference sequence). The V and J ends lost 2 bases and 0 bases respectively, with 17 bases between them. The CDR3 contains 19 residues.